This T cell receptor beta chain emerged from a study of T cells in Graves' hyperthyroidism and ophthalmopathy. Study-wide results and limits: The model's output predicted ophthalmopathy at a median of roughly 6.9 months prior to onset.

Diagnoses rested on clinical symptoms, serum thyroxine and TRAb, thyroid ultrasound and orbital computed tomography. Isolation of PBMCs was performed on around 9.4 ml fresh peripheral blood. The CDR3 is 14 residues long. After removal of 6 bases from V and 4 bases from J, the junction contained 6 bases not matched to a gene. Germline CDR1 and CDR2: MNHNS and SASEGT. Of note for this clonotype: Antigen specificity is unknown.

Amplification of TCR beta CDR3 regions used RNA as the template. A first-round RT-PCR of the TCR CDR3 used the HTBI primer set. TCRdb called the multiplex PCR reads again in MiXCR, with one record for every CDR3 protein. In the table there are 620,000 or so distinct CDR3 sequences, about 14% of which are singletons. This rearrangement joins TRBV6-1 to TRBJ1-1; 9 bases match TRBD1. The receptor was derived from a woman in her 50s with Graves' ophthalmopathy. Sequencing was performed on blood. The CDR3 nucleotides are TGTGCCAGCAGATTAATGGACAGGGGCACTGAAGCTTTCTTT. It yields the protein CASRLMDRGTEAFF.